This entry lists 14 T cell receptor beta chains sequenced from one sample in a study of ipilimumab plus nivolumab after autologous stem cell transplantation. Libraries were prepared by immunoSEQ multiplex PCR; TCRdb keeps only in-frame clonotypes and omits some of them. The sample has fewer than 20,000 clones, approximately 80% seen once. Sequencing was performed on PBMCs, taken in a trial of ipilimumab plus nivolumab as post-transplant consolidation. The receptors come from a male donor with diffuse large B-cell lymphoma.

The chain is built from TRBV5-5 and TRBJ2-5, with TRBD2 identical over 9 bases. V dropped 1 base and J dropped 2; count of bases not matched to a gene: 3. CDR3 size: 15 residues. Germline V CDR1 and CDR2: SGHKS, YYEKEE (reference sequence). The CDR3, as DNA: TGTGCCAGCAGCTTGACTCTAGCGGGACAAGAGACCCAGTACTTC. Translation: CASSLTLAGQETQYF.

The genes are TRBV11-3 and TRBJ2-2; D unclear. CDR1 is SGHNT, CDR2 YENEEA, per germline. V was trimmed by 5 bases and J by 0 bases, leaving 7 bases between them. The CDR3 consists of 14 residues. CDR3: CASSARTNTGELFF. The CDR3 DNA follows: TGTGCCAGCAGCGCACGGACGAACACCGGGGAGCTGTTTTTT.

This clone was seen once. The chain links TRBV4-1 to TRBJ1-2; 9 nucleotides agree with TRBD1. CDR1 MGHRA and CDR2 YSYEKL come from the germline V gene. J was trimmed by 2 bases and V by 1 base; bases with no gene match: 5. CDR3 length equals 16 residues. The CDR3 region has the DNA TGCGCCAGCAGCCAAGGTAGTGGGACAGGGAACTATGGCTACACCTTC. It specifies CASSQGSGTGNYGYTF.

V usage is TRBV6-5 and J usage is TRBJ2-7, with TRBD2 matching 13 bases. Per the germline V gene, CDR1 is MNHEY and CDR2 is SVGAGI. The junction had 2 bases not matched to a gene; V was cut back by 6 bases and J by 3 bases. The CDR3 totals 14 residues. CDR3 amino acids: CASSRLAGGYEQYF. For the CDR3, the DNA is TGTGCCAGCAGCCGACTAGCGGGGGGCTACGAGCAGTACTTC.

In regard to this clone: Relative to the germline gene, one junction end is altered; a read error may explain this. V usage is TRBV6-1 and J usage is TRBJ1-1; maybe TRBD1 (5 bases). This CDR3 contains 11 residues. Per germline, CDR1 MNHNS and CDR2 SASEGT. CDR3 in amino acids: CASSESGGAHF. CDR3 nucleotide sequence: TGTGCCAGCAGCGAATCGGGAGGGGCGCATTTT.

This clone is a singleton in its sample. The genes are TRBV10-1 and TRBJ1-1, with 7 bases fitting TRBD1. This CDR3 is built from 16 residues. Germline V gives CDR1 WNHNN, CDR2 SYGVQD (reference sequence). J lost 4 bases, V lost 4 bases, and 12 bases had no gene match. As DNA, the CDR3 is TGCGCCAGCAGTGTTGACAGGGCGGGGGTTGGCACTGAAGCTTTCTTT. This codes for CASSVDRAGVGTEAFF.

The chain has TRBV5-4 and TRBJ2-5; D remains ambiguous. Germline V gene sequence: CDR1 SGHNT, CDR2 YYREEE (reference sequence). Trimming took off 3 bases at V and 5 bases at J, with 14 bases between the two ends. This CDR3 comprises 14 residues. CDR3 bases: TGTGCCAGCAGCTCGGCAAAGGGATCCGAGACCCAGTACTTC. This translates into CASSSAKGSETQYF.

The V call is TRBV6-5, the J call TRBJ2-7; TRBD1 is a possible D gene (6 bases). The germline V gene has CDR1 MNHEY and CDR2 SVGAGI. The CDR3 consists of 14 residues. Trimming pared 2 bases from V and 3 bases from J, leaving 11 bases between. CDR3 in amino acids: CASSYETGYYEQYF. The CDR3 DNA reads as TGTGCCAGCAGTTACGAGACAGGTTACTACGAGCAGTACTTC.

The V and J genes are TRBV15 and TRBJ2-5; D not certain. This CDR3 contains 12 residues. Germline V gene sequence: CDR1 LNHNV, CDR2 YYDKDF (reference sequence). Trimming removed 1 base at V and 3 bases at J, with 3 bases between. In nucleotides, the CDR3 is TGTGCCACCAGCAGAGCGGAAGAGACCCAGTACTTC. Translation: CATSRAEETQYF. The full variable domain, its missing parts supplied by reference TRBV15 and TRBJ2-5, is DAMVIQNPRYQVTQFGKPVTLSCSQTLNHNVMYWYQQKSSQAPKLLFHYYDKDFNNEADTPDNFQSRRPNTSFCFLDIRSPGLGDTAMYLCATSRAEETQYFGPGTRLLVL.

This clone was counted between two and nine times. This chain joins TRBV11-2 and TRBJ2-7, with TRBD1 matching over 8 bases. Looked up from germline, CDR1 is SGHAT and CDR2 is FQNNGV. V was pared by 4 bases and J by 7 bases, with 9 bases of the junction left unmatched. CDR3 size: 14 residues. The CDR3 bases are TGTGCCAGCAGCTCAGGGGGCTACTCCTGGGAGCAGTACTTC. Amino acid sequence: CASSSGGYSWEQYF.

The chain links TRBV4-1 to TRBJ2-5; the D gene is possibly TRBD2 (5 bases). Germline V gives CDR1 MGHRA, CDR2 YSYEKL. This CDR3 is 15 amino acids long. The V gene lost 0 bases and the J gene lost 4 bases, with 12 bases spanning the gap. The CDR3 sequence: CASSQEISRGETQYF. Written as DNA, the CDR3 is TGCGCCAGCAGCCAAGAGATATCTCGGGGAGAGACCCAGTACTTC.

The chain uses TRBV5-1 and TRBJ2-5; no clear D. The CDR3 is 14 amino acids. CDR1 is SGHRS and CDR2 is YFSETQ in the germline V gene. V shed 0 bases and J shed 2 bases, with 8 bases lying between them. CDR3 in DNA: TGCGCCAGCAGCTTGGCAGGTCGACAAGAGACCCAGTACTTC. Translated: CASSLAGRQETQYF.

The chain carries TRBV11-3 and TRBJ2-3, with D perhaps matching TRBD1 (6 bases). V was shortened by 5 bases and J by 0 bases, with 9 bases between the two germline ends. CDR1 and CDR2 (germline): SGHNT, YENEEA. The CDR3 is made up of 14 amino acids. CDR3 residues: CASSGQSSTDTQYF. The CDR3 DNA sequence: TGTGCCAGCAGCGGACAGTCGAGCACAGATACGCAGTATTTT.

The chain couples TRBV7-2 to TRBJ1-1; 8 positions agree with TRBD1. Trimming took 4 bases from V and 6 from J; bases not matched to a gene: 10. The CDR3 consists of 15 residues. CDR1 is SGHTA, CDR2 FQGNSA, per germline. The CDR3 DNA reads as TGTGCCAGCAGCTCGGACAGGGTCTCCAAATCTGAAGCTTTCTTT. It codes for CASSSDRVSKSEAFF.